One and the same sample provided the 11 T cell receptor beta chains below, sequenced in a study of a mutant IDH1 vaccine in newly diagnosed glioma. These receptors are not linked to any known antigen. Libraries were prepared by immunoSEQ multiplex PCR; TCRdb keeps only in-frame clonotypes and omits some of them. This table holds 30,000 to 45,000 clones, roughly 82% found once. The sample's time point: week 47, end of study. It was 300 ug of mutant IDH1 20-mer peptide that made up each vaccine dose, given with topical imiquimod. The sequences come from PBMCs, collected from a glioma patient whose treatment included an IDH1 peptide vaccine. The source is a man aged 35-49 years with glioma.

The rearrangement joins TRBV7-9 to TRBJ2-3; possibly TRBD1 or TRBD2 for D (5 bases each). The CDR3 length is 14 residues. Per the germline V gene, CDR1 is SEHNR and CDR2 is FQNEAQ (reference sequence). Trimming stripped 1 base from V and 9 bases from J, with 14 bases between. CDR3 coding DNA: TGTGCCAGCAGCTTAGGGGGACCTGCGGCAACGCAGTATTTT. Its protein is CASSLGGPAATQYF.

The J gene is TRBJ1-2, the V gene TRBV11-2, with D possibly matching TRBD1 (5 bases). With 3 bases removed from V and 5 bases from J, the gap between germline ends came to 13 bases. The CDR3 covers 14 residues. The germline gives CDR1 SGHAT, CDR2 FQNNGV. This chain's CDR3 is CASSFTGPRYGYTF. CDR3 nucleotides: TGTGCCAGCAGCTTTACAGGACCGCGATATGGCTACACCTTC.

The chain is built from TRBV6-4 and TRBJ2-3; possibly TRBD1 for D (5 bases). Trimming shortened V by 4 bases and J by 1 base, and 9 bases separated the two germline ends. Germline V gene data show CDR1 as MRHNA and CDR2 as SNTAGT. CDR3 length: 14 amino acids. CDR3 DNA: TGTGCCAGCAGTGTTCAAGGGGGCACAGATACGCAGTATTTT. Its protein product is CASSVQGGTDTQYF.

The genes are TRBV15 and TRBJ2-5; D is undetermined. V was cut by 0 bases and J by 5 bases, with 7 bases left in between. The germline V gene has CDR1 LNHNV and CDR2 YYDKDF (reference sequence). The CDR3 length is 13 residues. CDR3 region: CATSRDQRETQYF. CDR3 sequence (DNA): TGTGCCACCAGCAGAGACCAGAGGGAGACCCAGTACTTC.

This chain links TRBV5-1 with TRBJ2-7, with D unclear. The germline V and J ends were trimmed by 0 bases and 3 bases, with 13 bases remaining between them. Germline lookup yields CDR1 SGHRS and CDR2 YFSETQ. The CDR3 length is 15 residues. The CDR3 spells CASSLEYGSGYEQYF. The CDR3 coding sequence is TGCGCCAGCAGCTTGGAGTATGGGTCCGGCTACGAGCAGTACTTC.

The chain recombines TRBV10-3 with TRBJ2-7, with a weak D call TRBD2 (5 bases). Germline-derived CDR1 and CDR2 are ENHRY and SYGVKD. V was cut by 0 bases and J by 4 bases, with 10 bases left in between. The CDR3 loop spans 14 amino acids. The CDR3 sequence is CAISESQRGYEQYF. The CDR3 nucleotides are TGTGCCATCAGTGAGTCACAGCGAGGGTACGAGCAGTACTTC.

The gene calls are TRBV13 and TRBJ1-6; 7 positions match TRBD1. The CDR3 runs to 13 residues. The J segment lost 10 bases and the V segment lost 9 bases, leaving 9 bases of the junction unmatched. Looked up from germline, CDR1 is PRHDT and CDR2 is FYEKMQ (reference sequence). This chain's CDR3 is CASREGAGSPLHF. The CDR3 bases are TGTGCCAGTCGGGAGGGGGCAGGCTCACCCCTCCACTTT.

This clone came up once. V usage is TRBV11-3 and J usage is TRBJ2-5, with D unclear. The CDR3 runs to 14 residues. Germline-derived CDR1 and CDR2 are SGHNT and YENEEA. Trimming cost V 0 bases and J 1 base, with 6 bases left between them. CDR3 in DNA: TGTGCCAGCAGCTTAGATCCGTTCCAAGAGACCCAGTACTTC. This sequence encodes CASSLDPFQETQYF.

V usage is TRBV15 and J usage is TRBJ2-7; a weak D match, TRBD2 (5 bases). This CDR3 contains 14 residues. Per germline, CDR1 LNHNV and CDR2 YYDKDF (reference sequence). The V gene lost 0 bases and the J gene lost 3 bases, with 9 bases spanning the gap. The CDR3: CATSRDTRHYEQYF. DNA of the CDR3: TGTGCCACCAGCAGAGATACTAGACACTACGAGCAGTACTTC.

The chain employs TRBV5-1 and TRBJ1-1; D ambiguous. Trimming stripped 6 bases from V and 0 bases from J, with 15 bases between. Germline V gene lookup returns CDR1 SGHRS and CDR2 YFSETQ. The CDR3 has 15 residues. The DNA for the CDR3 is TGCGCCAGCAATTGGGGATCCGGCCTGAACACTGAAGCTTTCTTT. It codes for CASNWGSGLNTEAFF.

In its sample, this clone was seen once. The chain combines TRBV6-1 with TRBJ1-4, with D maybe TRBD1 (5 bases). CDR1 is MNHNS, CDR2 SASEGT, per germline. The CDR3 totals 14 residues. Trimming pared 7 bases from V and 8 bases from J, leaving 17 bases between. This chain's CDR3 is CASNDGQYGEKLFF. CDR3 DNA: TGTGCCAGCAATGACGGACAATATGGGGAAAAACTGTTTTTT.